This T cell receptor (beta chain) is from a study of vaccination and CD4 T cells after COVID-19. Looking at the study overall: Samples were taken after vaccination, a median of around 67 days after dose two, with a range of 14 to 241. As control conditions, cultures were given either a CEFX pool serving as positive control, an HIV-1 Nef pool, or no peptide at all.

The Oncomine TCR Beta short-read assay was applied to DNA of cultured CD4+ T cells. TCRdb re-called the PCR reads through MiXCR, storing one row per CDR3 protein. The sample lists approximately 7,000 distinct CDR3 sequences; roughly 30% were seen once. CDR3 length equals 11 residues. CDR1 is MNHEY and CDR2 is SVGEGT in the germline V gene. The V end was cut by 2 bases, the J end by 5 bases, with 3 bases between. Treatment of the sample: roughly 11-day PBMC culture with coronavirus spike peptide pools or control peptides (ViraFEST assay). Prior to the COVID-19 pandemic (2011-2018), the unexposed donor's CD4+ T cells were collected. This clonotype turned up a few times. Its target is unknown.

The chain uses TRBV6-2 or TRBV6-3 and TRBJ2-5; D not certain. This sequence was found in a human donor in good health. The specimen was CD4+ T cells from blood, cultured in vitro. The CDR3 here is CASSYGETQYF. The CDR3 nucleotides are TGTGCCAGCAGTTACGGCGAGACCCAGTACTTC.